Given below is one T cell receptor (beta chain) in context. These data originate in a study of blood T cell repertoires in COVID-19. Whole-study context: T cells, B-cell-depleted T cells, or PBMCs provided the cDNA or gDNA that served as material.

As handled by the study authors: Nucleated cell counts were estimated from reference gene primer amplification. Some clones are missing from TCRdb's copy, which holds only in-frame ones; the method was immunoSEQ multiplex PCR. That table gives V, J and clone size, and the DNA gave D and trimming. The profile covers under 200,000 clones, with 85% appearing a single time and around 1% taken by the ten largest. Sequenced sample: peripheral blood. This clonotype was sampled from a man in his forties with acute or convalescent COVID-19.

The chain's CDR3 is CAWTFSRQAANTEAFF. The CDR3, as DNA: TGTGCCTGGACCTTCTCCCGACAGGCGGCAAACACTGAAGCTTTCTTT. This chain uses TRBV30 with TRBJ1-1; D is possibly TRBD1 (6 bases). Trimming left V 4 bases short and J 2 bases short, with 20 bases between. The CDR3 is made up of 16 amino acids. Germline CDR1 reads GTSNPN; CDR2 reads SVGIG (reference sequence).